This T cell receptor beta chain was obtained from a study of radiation and T cells in renal cell carcinoma. Study summary: Nephrectomy followed 15 Gy stereotactic body radiation by 4 weeks. Study-wide findings and caveats: In blood, top tumor clones expanded by 2 weeks, shrinking by 4.

The assay was immunoSEQ multiplex PCR, and TCRdb's table has in-frame clones only and misses some. The sample records about 140,000 clones, approximately 82% being singletons. Stated time point: baseline pretreatment blood. Indicated treatment: 15 Gy SBRT to primary tumor, nephrectomy 4 weeks later. Serial blood draws occurred at baseline and 2 and 4 weeks post-SBRT. V dropped 0 bases and J dropped 0 bases, with 8 bases sitting between them. Germline V CDR1 and CDR2: LGHNA, YNFKEQ. The CDR3 is 16 residues long. This clone was counted a single time. What it binds is unknown. The chain carries TRBV4-2 and TRBJ1-4; unclear D gene. The clonotype originates from a woman aged 45 to 65 with renal cell carcinoma. The material was blood, obtained from a patient whose treatment included radiotherapy and nephrectomy. The CDR3 is CASSQDMVATNEKLFF. The DNA for the CDR3 is TGTGCCAGCAGCCAAGATATGGTTGCAACTAATGAAAAACTGTTTTTT.